This entry lists 8 T cell receptor beta chains sequenced from one sample in a study of blood T cell repertoires in COVID-19. Method: immunoSEQ multiplex PCR; TCRdb's copy keeps in-frame clones and lacks some. The sample lists nearly 40,000 clones; roughly nine tenths were seen once. The sample consisted of peripheral blood. The receptors derive from a man between 45 and 60 years old in a cohort sampled during active COVID-19.

This sequence joins TRBV3-1 (or the pseudogene TRBV3-2) and TRBJ2-5, with D unresolved. V was trimmed by 0 bases and J by 1 base, leaving 15 bases between them. This CDR3 comprises 17 residues. CDR1 and CDR2 from the germline V gene are LGHDT and YNNKEL (reference sequence). The CDR3 loop is CASSQDLLDPLQETQYF. The CDR3 nucleotides read TGTGCCAGCAGCCAAGATCTTCTAGACCCCCTCCAAGAGACCCAGTACTTC.

The rearrangement links TRBV19 to TRBJ1-4; 11 nucleotides match TRBD1. This CDR3 has 17 residues. In germline, CDR1 is LNHDA, CDR2 SQIVND (reference sequence). V shed 4 bases and J 0 bases; nucleotides not matched to a gene: 4. The CDR3 spells CASSTPGQGATNEKLFF. DNA for the CDR3: TGTGCCAGTAGTACCCCGGGACAGGGGGCAACTAATGAAAAACTGTTTTTT.

The J gene is TRBJ1-3, the V gene TRBV7-9, with D possibly being TRBD1 (6 bases). There are 15 residues in the CDR3. Germline values: CDR1 SEHNR, CDR2 FQNEAQ (reference sequence). Trimming removed 1 base at V and 2 bases at J, with 9 bases between. The CDR3 sequence is CASSLEGTPGNTIYF. The CDR3 DNA follows: TGTGCCAGCAGCTTAGAAGGGACACCTGGAAACACCATATATTTT. Full variable domain (remainder filled in from reference TRBV7-9 and TRBJ1-3): DTGVSQNPRHKITKRGQNVTFRCDPISEHNRLYWYRQTLGQGPEFLTYFQNEAQLEKSRLLSDRFSAERPKGSFSTLEIQRTEQGDSAMYLCASSLEGTPGNTIYFGEGSWLTVV.

The rearrangement joins TRBV5-8 to TRBJ2-3; 7 bases match TRBD1. The CDR3 consists of 14 residues. Germline assignment: CDR1 SGHTS and CDR2 YDEGEE. Losses at the gene ends were 3 bases for V and 3 bases for J; bases not matched to a gene: 4. DNA of the CDR3: TGTGCCAGCAGCTCAGGGACAGCTACAGATACGCAGTATTTT. It yields the protein CASSSGTATDTQYF.

This chain uses TRBV7-6 with TRBJ2-2, with D tentatively TRBD1 (5 bases). V lost 5 bases to trimming and J lost 2 bases, with 9 bases between them. CDR1 and CDR2 from the germline V gene are SGHVS and FNYEAQ. This CDR3 has 14 residues. CDR3 residues: CASSRTHNTGELFF. For the CDR3, the DNA is TGTGCCAGCAGCCGGACACATAACACCGGGGAGCTGTTTTTT.

This clone was detected a few times. V is TRBV18 and J is TRBJ2-2, with 10 positions matching TRBD1. The CDR3 contains 17 residues. The V gene's germline CDR1 is KGHSH and CDR2 LQKENI. J was trimmed by 6 bases and V by 4 bases; bases with no gene match: 11. The CDR3 is CASSRRPGTGDPGELFF. CDR3 coding DNA: TGTGCCAGCTCACGAAGACCCGGGACAGGGGACCCCGGGGAGCTGTTTTTT.

This clone was detected only once. The chain carries TRBV6-2 or TRBV6-3 and TRBJ2-1; 11 nucleotides agree with TRBD2. Per the germline V gene, CDR1 is MNHEY and CDR2 is SVGEGT. V gave up 6 bases and J gave up 3 bases; unmatched junction bases: 7. The length of the CDR3 is 16 residues. The CDR3 region has the DNA TGTGCCAGCAGCAGATTAGCGGGGGGGCACTACAATGAGCAGTTCTTC. It encodes CASSRLAGGHYNEQFF.

This chain links TRBV6-5 with TRBJ2-2, with D unclear. Trimming took off 7 bases at V and 5 bases at J, with 8 bases between the two ends. The V gene's germline CDR1 is MNHEY and CDR2 SVGAGI. This CDR3 has 12 residues. The CDR3 sequence is CASTRETGELFF. The CDR3 bases are TGTGCCAGCACCCGAGAAACCGGGGAGCTGTTTTTT.